This T cell receptor (beta chain) was sequenced during a study of cytomegalovirus exposure and HLA in healthy donors. This PCR relied on a set of 60 Vbeta primers and 13 Jbeta primers. Some clones are missing from TCRdb's copy, which holds only in-frame ones; the method was immunoSEQ multiplex PCR. The table lists about 190,000 clones, more than 65% of them singletons. In its sample, this clone was seen a few times. What it binds is unknown. Samples came from healthy bone marrow donors. Donors had nominal health at sampling but likely had unrecorded immune exposures. Whole-study results and caveats: As a later analysis showed, a missense DCLRE1C variant was linked to trimming of TCR beta V- and J-genes. The study recorded some 160 TCR beta chains that were cytomegalovirus-associated.

V was clipped by 6 bases and J by 5 bases, with 17 bases between them. Per the germline V gene, CDR1 is MDHEN and CDR2 is SYDVKM. The CDR3 has 14 amino acids. The sequenced material came from PBMCs. This receptor was identified in a woman aged 25 to 39 in good health and CMV-seropositive. The chain has TRBV28 and TRBJ2-7; TRBD1 might be the D (5 bases). The CDR3 is CASSSLQGADEQYF. As DNA, the CDR3 is TGTGCCAGCAGCTCACTCCAGGGTGCCGACGAGCAGTACTTC.